The rows below give T cell receptor beta chains drawn from one sample of a study of T cell responses to AZD1222 COVID-19 vaccine. TCRdb's copy holds only in-frame clones and misses some; the assay was immunoSEQ multiplex PCR. The sample lists approximately 94,000 clones; 80% to 90% were seen once. This specimen consisted of peripheral blood, obtained on day 0 of MenACWY control vaccination. The receptors here all came from an adult in good health. Each CDR3 is given with its conserved first and last residue. A D gene is named only where the DNA matches it firmly. Part of the rows lack a size; the others show once, few, many or a class for expanded clones.

NA | NA | TRBJ1-4 | TRBV4-2 | CASSQRDGNNEKLFF | TGTGCCAGCAGCCAGAGGGACGGAAATAATGAAAAACTGTTTTTT
NA | NA | TRBJ2-3 | TRBV7-2 | CASSSQVSTDTQYF | TGTGCCAGCAGCTCACAGGTTAGCACAGATACGCAGTATTTT
NA | NA | TRBJ1-1 | TRBV5-1 | CASSLALGESAEAFF | TGCGCCAGCAGCTTGGCCCTAGGGGAAAGCGCTGAAGCTTTCTTT
NA | NA | TRBJ1-3 | TRBV30 | CAWSKGGVGNTIYF | TGTGCCTGGAGCAAGGGGGGCGTGGGAAACACCATATATTTT
NA | NA | TRBJ1-1 | TRBV6-5 | CASSYSWGQLTEAFF | TGTGCCAGCAGTTACTCTTGGGGGCAACTCACTGAAGCTTTCTTT
NA | NA | TRBJ1-6 | TRBV5-5 | CASSLETGRPLHF | TGTGCCAGCAGCTTGGAGACGGGTCGACCCCTCCACTTT
NA | TRBD1 | TRBJ1-4 | TRBV6-5 | CASSYSGGATNEKLFF | TGTGCCAGCAGTTACTCAGGGGGCGCAACTAATGAAAAACTGTTTTTT
NA | NA | TRBJ1-4 | TRBV7-3 | CASSRPKRGEKLFF | TGTGCCAGCAGCCGACCTAAGAGGGGCGAAAAACTGTTTTTT
NA | NA | TRBJ2-1 | TRBV7-9 | CASSGQGSRSYNEQFF | TGTGCCAGCAGCGGTCAGGGGTCCCGCTCCTACAATGAGCAGTTCTTC
NA | NA | TRBJ1-5 | TRBV6-6 | CASRQGVRQPQHF | TGTGCCAGCAGACAAGGGGTTCGTCAGCCCCAGCATTTT
once | TRBD2 | TRBJ2-1 | TRBV28 | CASSLQLAGAYNEQFF | TGTGCCAGCAGCCTCCAACTAGCGGGAGCCTACAATGAGCAGTTCTTC
NA | TRBD1 | TRBJ1-4 | TRBV30 | CASVGTGLEKLFF | TGTGCCTCAGTCGGGACAGGGCTTGAAAAACTGTTTTTT
NA | NA | TRBJ1-2 | TRBV5-5 | CASSFDLQGYGYTF | TGTGCCAGCAGCTTTGACCTCCAGGGCTATGGCTACACCTTC
medium-sized | NA | TRBJ2-5 | TRBV19 | CASSMGSQETQYF | TGTGCCAGTAGTATGGGGTCCCAAGAGACCCAGTACTTC
NA | TRBD2 | TRBJ2-1 | TRBV19 | CASSSGTSGYGDYNEQFF | TGTGCCAGTAGCTCCGGGACTAGCGGGTACGGAGACTACAATGAGCAGTTCTTC
NA | NA | TRBJ2-1 | TRBV6-2/TRBV6-3 | CASSYSHLPEQFF | TGTGCCAGCAGTTATTCCCACTTGCCTGAGCAGTTCTTC
NA | NA | TRBJ1-5 | TRBV14 | CASSQEGQPQHF | TGTGCCAGCAGCCAAGAGGGCCAGCCCCAGCATTTT
NA | TRBD1 | TRBJ2-7 | TRBV3-1/TRBV3-2 | CASSQRQGATYEQYF | TGTGCCAGCAGCCAAAGGCAGGGGGCTACCTACGAGCAGTACTTC
NA | TRBD2 | TRBJ2-3 | TRBV5-1 | CASSSSGGAPDTQYF | TGCGCCAGCAGCTCTAGCGGGGGGGCCCCAGATACGCAGTATTTT
NA | TRBD2 | TRBJ2-7 | TRBV6-2/TRBV6-3 | CASSPGTSGSSKHYEQYF | TGTGCCAGCAGCCCCGGGACTAGCGGGAGTTCTAAGCATTACGAGCAGTACTTC
NA | NA | TRBJ2-4 | TRBV29-1 | CSVEMGDIQYF | TGCAGCGTTGAAATGGGGGACATTCAGTACTTC
NA | TRBD2 | TRBJ2-1 | TRBV27 | CASSLSLAGYNEQFF | TGTGCCAGCAGTTTGTCCCTAGCGGGATACAATGAGCAGTTCTTC